This TCR beta chain was profiled in a study of blood T cell repertoires in COVID-19. At the level of the study: PBMCs, B-cell-depleted T cells, or T cells provided the cDNA or gDNA that made up the material.

Sequencing used immunoSEQ multiplex PCR; TCRdb keeps in-frame clones, though not all of them. The table lists 110,000 to 150,000 clones, approximately 82% of them singletons. The CDR3 is made up of 16 amino acids. The germline CDR1 and CDR2 sequences are SGHVS and FNYEAQ. The V end lost 5 bases, the J end lost 3 bases, and 20 bases lay between the germline ends. This TCR was recovered from a man between 60 and 75 years old with active or convalescent COVID-19. V gene TRBV7-6 combines with J gene TRBJ2-7; a possible D gene is TRBD1 (5 bases). Sequences were obtained from peripheral blood. This chain's CDR3 is CASSPQPVIRGYEQYF. The CDR3 nucleotides are TGTGCCAGCAGCCCACAGCCGGTCATAAGGGGCTACGAGCAGTACTTC.